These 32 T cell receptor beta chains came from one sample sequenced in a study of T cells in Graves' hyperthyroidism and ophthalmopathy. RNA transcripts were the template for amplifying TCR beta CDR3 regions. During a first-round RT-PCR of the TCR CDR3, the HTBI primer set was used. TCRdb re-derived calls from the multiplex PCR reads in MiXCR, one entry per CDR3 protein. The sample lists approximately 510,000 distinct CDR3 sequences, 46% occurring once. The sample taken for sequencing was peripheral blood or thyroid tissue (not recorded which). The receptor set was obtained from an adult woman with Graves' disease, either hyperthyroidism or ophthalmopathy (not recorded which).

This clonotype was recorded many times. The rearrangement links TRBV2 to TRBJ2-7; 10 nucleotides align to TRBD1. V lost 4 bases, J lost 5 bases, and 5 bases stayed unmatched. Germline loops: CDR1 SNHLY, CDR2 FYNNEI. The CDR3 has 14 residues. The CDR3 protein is CASSVRDRGNEQYF. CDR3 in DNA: TGTGCCAGCAGTGTCCGGGACAGGGGCAACGAGCAGTACTTC.

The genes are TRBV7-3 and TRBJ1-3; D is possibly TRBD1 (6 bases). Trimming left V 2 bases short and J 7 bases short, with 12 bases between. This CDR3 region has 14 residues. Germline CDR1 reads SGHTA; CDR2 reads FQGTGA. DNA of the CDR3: TGTGCCAGCAGCTTACAGGGGACGCGGAACACCATATATTTT. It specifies CASSLQGTRNTIYF.

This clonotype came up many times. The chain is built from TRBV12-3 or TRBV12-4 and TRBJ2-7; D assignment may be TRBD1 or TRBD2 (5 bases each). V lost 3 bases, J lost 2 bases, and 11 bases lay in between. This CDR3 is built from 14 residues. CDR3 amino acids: CASSFPGTAYEQYF. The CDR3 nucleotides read TGTGCCAGCAGTTTCCCCGGGACGGCCTACGAGCAGTACTTC.

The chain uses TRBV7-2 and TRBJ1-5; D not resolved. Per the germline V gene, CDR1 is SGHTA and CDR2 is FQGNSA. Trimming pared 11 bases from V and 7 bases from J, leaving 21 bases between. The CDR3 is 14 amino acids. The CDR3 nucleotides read TGTGCCGAGAGGGCGTTCAGCTCTGGGCAGCCCCAGCATTTT. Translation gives CAERAFSSGQPQHF.

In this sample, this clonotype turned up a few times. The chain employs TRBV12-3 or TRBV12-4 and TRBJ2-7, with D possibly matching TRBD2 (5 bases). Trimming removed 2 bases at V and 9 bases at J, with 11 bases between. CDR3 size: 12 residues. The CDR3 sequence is CASSLRTEGQYF. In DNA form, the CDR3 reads TGTGCCAGCAGTTTAAGGACTGAAGGGCAGTACTTC.

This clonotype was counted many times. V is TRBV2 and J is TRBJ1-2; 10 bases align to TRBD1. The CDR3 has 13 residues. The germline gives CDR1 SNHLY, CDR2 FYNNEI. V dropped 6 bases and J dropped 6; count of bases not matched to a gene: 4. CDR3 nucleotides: TGTGCCAGCAGGACAGGGGGCGGTAATGGCTACACCTTC. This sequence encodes CASRTGGGNGYTF.

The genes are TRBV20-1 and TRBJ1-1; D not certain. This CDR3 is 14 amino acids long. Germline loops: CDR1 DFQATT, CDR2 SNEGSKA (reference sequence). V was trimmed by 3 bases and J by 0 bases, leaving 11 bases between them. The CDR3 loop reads CSASWSTLNTEAFF. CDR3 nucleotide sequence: TGCAGTGCTAGTTGGTCCACTTTGAACACTGAAGCTTTCTTT.

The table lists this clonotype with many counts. CDR3 sequence (DNA): TGTGCCAGCAGCTTGGCGAATTTACTGGACACCATATATTTT. It yields the protein CASSLANLLDTIYF. The chain is built from TRBV5-5 and TRBJ1-3; D unresolved. CDR1 and CDR2 (germline): SGHKS, YYEKEE (reference sequence). CDR3 size: 14 residues. V was clipped by 0 bases and J by 8 bases, with 12 bases between them.

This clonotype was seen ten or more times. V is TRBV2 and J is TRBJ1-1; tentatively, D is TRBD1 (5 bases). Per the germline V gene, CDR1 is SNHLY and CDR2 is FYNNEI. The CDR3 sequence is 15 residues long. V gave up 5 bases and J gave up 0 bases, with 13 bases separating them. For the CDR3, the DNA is TGTGCCAGCAGTTATCTCGGGGCCTTGAACACTGAAGCTTTCTTT. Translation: CASSYLGALNTEAFF.

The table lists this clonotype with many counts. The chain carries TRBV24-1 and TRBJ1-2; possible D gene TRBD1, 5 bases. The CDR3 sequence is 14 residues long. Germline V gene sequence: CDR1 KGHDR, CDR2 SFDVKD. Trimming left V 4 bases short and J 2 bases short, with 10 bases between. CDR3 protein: CATSDPGPNYGYTF. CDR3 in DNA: TGTGCCACCAGTGACCCGGGACCGAACTATGGCTACACCTTC.

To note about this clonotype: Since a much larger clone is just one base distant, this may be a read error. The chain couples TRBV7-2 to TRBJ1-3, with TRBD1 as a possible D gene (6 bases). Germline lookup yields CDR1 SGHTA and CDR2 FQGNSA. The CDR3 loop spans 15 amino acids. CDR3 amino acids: CASSFLGALGTTIYF. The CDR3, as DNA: TGTGCCAGCAGCTTTTTGGGGGCGCTGGGAACCACCATATATTTT.

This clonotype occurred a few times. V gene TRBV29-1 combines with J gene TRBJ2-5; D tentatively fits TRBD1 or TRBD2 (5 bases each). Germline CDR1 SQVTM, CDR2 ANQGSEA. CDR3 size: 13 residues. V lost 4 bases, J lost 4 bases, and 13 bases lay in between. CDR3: CSVARGGAETQYF. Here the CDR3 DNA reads TGCAGCGTTGCTCGGGGCGGAGCAGAGACCCAGTACTTC.

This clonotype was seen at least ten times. This CDR3 is CASSFYNSYGYTF. The CDR3 coding sequence is TGTGCCAGCAGCTTCTATAACAGCTATGGCTACACCTTC. This sequence joins TRBV7-2 and TRBJ1-2; no reliable D call. This CDR3 is 13 amino acids long. The ends were cut back, 3 bases at V and 4 bases at J, with 9 bases in the middle. The germline CDR1 and CDR2 sequences are SGHTA and FQGNSA.

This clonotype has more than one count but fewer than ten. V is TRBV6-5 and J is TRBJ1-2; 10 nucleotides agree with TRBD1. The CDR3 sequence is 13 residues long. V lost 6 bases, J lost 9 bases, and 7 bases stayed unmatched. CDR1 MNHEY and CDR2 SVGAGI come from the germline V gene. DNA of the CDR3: TGTGCCAGCAGGAGACAGGGGGCTATTCGCTACACCTTC. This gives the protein CASRRQGAIRYTF.

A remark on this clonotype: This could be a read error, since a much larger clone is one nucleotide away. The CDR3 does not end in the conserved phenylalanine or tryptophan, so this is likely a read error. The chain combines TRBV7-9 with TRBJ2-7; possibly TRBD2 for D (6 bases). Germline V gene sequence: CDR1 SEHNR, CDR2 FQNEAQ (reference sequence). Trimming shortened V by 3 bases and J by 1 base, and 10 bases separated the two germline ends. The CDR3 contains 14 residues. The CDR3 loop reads CASSFRELSYEQYS. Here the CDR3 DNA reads TGTGCCAGCAGCTTTCGGGAGCTATCCTACGAGCAGTACTCC.

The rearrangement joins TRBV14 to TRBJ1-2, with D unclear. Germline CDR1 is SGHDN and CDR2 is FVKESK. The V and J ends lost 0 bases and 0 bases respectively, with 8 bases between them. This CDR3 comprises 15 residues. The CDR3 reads CASSQDPRANYGYTF. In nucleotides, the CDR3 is TGTGCCAGCAGCCAAGATCCCCGAGCTAACTATGGCTACACCTTC.

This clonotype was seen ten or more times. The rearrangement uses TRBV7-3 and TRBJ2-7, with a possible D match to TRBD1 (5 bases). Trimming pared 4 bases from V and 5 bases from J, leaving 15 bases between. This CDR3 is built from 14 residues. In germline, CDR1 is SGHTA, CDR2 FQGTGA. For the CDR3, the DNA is TGTGCCAGCAGCTCGCAGGGAACGGACGACGAGCAGTACTTC. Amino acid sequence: CASSSQGTDDEQYF.

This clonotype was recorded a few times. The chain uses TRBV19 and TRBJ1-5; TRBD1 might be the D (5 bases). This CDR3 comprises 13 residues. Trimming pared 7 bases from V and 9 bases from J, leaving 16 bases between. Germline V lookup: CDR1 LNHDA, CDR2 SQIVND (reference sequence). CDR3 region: CASIDTLGGPQHF. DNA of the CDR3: TGTGCCAGTATTGATACCCTTGGGGGGCCCCAGCATTTT. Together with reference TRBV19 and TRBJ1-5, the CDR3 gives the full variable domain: DGGITQSPKYLFRKEGQNVTLSCEQNLNHDAMYWYRQDPGQGLRLIYYSQIVNDFQKGDIAEGYSVSREKKESFPLTVTSAQKNPTAFYLCASIDTLGGPQHFGDGTRLSIL.

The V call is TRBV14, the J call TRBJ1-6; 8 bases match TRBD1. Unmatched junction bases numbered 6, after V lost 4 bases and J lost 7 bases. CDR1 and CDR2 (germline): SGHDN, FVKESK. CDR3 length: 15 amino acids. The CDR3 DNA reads TGTGCCAGCAGCCCACAGACAGGGGCGAATTCACCCCTCCACTTT. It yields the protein CASSPQTGANSPLHF.

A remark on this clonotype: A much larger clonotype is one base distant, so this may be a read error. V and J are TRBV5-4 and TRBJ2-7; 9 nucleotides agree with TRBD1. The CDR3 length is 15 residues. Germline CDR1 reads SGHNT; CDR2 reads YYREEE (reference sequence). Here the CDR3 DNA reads TGTGCCAGCAACTTGTTACAGGGGGCGATCGCCGAGCAGTACTTC. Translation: CASNLLQGAIAEQYF.

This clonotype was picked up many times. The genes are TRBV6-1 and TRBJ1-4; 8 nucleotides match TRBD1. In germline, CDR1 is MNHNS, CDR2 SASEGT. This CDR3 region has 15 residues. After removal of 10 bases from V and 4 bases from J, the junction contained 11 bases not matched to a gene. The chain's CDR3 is CATKTGDALNEKLFF. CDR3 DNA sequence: TGTGCCACGAAGACAGGGGACGCCCTTAATGAAAAACTGTTTTTT.

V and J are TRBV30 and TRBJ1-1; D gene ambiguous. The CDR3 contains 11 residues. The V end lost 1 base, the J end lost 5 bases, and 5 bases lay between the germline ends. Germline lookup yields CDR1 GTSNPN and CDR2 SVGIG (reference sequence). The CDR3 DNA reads TGTGCCTGGAGTGGAATTACTGAAGCTTTCTTT. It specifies CAWSGITEAFF.

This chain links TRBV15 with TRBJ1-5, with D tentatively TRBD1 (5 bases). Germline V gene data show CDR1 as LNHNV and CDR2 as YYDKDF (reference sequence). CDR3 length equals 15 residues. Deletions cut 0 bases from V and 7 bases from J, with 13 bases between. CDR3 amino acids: CATSREKGLEQPQHF. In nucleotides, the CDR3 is TGTGCCACCAGCAGAGAGAAGGGGTTGGAGCAGCCCCAGCATTTT.

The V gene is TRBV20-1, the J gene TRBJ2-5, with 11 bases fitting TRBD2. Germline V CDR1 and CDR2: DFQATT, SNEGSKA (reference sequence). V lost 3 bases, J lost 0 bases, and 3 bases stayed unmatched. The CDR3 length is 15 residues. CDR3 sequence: CSARTSGTYQETQYF. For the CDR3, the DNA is TGCAGTGCTAGGACTAGCGGGACGTACCAAGAGACCCAGTACTTC.

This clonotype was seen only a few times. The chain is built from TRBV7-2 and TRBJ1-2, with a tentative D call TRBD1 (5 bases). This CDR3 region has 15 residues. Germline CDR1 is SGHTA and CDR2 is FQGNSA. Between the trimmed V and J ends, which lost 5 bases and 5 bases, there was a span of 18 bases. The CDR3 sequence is CASSNGQVGFYGYTF. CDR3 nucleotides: TGTGCCAGCAGCAACGGACAAGTCGGATTTTATGGCTACACCTTC.

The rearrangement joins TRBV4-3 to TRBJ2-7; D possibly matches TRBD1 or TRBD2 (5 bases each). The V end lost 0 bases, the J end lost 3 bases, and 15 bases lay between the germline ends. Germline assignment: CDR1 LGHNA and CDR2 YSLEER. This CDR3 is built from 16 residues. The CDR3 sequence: CASSQDRSGGGYEQYF. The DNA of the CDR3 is TGCGCCAGCAGCCAAGACCGATCCGGTGGGGGCTACGAGCAGTACTTC.

This CDR3 is CSVEDLTGNTIYF. For the CDR3, the DNA is TGCAGCGTTGAAGACCTGACTGGAAACACCATATATTTT. The J gene is TRBJ1-3, the V gene TRBV29-1; D unresolved. V lost 0 bases and J 2 bases, leaving 5 bases between the germline ends. This CDR3 spans 13 amino acids. Germline V gene lookup returns CDR1 SQVTM and CDR2 ANQGSEA.

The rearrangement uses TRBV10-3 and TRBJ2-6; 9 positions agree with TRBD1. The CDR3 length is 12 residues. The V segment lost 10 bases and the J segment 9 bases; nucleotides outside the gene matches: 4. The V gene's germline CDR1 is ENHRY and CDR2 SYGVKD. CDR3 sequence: CATTDRGNVLTF. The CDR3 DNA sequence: TGTGCCACCACGGACAGGGGCAACGTCCTGACTTTC.

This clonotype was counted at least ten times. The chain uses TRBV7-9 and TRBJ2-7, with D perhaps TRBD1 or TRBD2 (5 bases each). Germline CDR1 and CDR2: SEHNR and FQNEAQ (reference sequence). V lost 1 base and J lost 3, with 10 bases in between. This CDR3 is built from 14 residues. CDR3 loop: CASSLGDGSYEQYF. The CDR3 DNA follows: TGTGCCAGCAGCTTAGGGGACGGAAGCTACGAGCAGTACTTC. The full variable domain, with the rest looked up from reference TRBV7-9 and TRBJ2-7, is DTGVSQNPRHKITKRGQNVTFRCDPISEHNRLYWYRQTLGQGPEFLTYFQNEAQLEKSRLLSDRFSAERPKGSFSTLEIQRTEQGDSAMYLCASSLGDGSYEQYFGPGTRLTVT.

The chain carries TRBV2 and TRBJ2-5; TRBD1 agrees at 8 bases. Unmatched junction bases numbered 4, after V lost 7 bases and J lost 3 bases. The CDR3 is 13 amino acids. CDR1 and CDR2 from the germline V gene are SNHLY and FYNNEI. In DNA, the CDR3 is TGTGCCAGCACCCTGGACAGGGAAGAGACCCAGTACTTC. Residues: CASTLDREETQYF.

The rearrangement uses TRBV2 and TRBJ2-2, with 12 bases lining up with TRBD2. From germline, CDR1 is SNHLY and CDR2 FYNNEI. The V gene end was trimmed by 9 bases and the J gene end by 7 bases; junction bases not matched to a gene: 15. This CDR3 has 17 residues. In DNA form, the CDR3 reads TGTGCCAGTCGGCCCCTGACTAGCGGGAGTTTAGGCGGGGAGCTGTTTTTT. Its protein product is CASRPLTSGSLGGELFF.

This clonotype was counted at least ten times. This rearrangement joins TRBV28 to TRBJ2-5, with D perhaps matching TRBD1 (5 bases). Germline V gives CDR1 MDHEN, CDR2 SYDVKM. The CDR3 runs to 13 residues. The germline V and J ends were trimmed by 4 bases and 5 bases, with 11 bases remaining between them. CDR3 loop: CASSSIPGETQYF. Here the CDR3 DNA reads TGTGCCAGCAGTTCCATACCAGGGGAGACCCAGTACTTC. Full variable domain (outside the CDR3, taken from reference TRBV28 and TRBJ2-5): DVKVTQSSRYLVKRTGEKVFLECVQDMDHENMFWYRQDPGLGLRLIYFSYDVKMKEKGDIPEGYSVSREKKERFSLILESASTNQTSMYLCASSSIPGETQYFGPGTRLLVL.